This T cell receptor beta chain was obtained from a study of monozygotic twins with inflammatory bowel disease. Germline V gives CDR1 MDHEN, CDR2 SYDVKM. CDR3 length equals 14 residues. During cDNA synthesis, UMIs that each contained a 6-nucleotide sample barcode were added by means of template switching. No DNA is given; TCRdb re-called the 5' RACE reads and lists each CDR3 protein once. The clone table shows roughly 330,000 distinct CDR3 sequences, with the ten largest holding 2% to 2.5%. RNA in its total form was extracted from whole blood, and T cells were not sorted. The chain uses TRBV28 and TRBJ2-5; TCRdb's D gene call, TRBD1, goes unchecked for lack of DNA. Sequenced: blood. This clonotype originated in a human donor with ulcerative colitis or Crohn's disease, or a healthy co-twin of an affected twin (not recorded which). The CDR3 sequence is CASSLRGLVETQYF.